One and the same sample provided the 2 T cell receptor beta chains below, sequenced in a study of PD-1 blockade in mismatch repair-deficient tumors. Data came from immunoSEQ multiplex PCR; TCRdb stores just in-frame clones and leaves some out. Counted here are some 110,000 clones, about three quarters occurring once; the ten biggest clones make up approximately 5%. The sample was peripheral blood, taken just over 59 weeks after starting pembrolizumab. The source is an adult with mismatch repair-deficient cancer.

The chain uses TRBV12-5 and TRBJ1-2, with D possibly matching TRBD1 (6 bases). In germline, CDR1 is LGHNT, CDR2 FRNRAP. V was shortened by 1 base and J by 4 bases, with 13 bases between the two germline ends. The CDR3 runs to 15 residues. CDR3 amino acids: CASGLEGGMPYGYTF. CDR3 sequence (DNA): TGTGCTAGTGGTTTGGAAGGGGGGATGCCCTATGGCTACACCTTC.

The chain recombines TRBV5-1 with TRBJ2-3; D is unresolved. This CDR3 spans 17 amino acids. The V gene lost 0 bases and the J gene lost 3 bases, with 17 bases spanning the gap. The germline V gene encodes CDR1 SGHRS and CDR2 YFSETQ. The CDR3, as DNA: TGCGCCAGCAGCTTGGCCCCGCTCTTGTCGGGTACAGATACGCAGTATTTT. Protein: CASSLAPLLSGTDTQYF.